This T cell receptor (beta chain) was recovered during a study of CD8+CD57+ T cells in acquired aplastic anemia. The CDR3 loop spans 15 amino acids. The germline gives CDR1 SGHRS, CDR2 YFSETQ. The V segment lost 2 bases and the J segment 3 bases; nucleotides outside the gene matches: 7. Whoever was chosen for sequencing had shown CD8+CD57+ cell expansion by flow cytometry. CDR3 and TCR beta VDJ profiling relied on genomic DNA as the template. Via MiXCR, TCRdb re-called the reads, giving one row per CDR3 protein. Of roughly 280,000 distinct CDR3 sequences in the sample, about three fifths were seen once.

The J gene is TRBJ2-7, the V gene TRBV5-1; 8 positions agree with TRBD2. The TCR sequence derives from a human donor with aplastic anemia. Specimen: sorted CD4+, CD8+, or CD8+CD57+ T cells (not recorded which) from PBMCs. The CDR3 DNA reads as TGCGCCAGCAGCTTTGGGCTAGCGGGCCGCTACGAGCAGTACTTC. This gives the protein CASSFGLAGRYEQYF.